The entry below gives a single TCR beta chain sequence along with its context. The data belong to a study of CD8 T cells in Susac syndrome. CD8+ and CD4+ T cells from blood underwent TCR beta sequencing, which was carried out in a high-throughput format. When the RNA was reverse transcribed, random hexamers were used with an input of roughly 0.45 to 1 ug. TCRdb re-called the immunoSEQ multiplex PCR reads with MiXCR, one entry per CDR3 protein. The table shows tens of thousands of distinct CDR3 sequences, with 94% occurring only once. The specimen sequenced was CD8+ T cells from PBMCs. This clonotype was obtained from a human donor in good health.

The CDR3 DNA reads TGTGCCAGCAGCTTGACAGGACAGATCAATCAGCCCCAGCATTTT. Encoded protein: CASSLTGQINQPQHF. The V gene is TRBV7-6, the J gene TRBJ1-5, with D possibly being TRBD1 (6 bases). In germline, CDR1 is SGHVS, CDR2 FNYEAQ. The CDR3 spans 15 residues. The V end was cut by 3 bases, the J end by 3 bases, with 12 bases between.